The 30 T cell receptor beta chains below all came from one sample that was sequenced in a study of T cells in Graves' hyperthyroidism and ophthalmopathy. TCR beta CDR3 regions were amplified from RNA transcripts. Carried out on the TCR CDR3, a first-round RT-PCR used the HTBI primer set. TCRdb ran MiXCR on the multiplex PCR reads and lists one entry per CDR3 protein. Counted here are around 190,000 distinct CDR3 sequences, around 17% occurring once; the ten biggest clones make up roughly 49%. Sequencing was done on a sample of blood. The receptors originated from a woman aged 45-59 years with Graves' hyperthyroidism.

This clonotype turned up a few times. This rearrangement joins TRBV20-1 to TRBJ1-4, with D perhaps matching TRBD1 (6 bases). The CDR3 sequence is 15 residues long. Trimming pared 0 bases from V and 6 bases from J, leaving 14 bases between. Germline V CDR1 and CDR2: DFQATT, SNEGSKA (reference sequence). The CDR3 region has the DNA TGCAGTGCTAGAGATGAAGTAGGGGGAGATGAAAAACTGTTTTTT. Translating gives CSARDEVGGDEKLFF.

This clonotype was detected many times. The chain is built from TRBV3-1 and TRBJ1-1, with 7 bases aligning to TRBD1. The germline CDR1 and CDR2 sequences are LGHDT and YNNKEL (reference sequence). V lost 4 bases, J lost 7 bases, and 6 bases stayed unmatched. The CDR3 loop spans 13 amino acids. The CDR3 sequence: CASSRNRGIEAFF. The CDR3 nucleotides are TGTGCCAGCAGCCGAAACAGGGGAATTGAAGCTTTCTTT.

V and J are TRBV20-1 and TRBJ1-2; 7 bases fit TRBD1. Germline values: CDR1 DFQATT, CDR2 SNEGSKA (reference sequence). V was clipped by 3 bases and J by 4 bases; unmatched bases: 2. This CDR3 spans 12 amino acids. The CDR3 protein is CSASEGAYGYTF. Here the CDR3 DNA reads TGCAGTGCTAGCGAGGGGGCCTATGGCTACACCTTC.

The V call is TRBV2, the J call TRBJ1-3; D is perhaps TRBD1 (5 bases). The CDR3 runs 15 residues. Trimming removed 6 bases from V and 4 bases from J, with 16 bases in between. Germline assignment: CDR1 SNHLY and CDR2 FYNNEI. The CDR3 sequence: CASRGTAASGNTIYF. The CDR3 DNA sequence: TGTGCCAGCAGGGGGACGGCGGCCTCCGGAAACACCATATATTTT.

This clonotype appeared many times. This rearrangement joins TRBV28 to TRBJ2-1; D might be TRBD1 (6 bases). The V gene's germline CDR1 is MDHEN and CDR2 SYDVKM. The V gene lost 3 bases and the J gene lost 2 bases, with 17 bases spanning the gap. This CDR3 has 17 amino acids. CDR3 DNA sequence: TGTGCCAGCAGTTTGATCCTAACGGCAGGGGCCTACAATGAGCAGTTCTTC. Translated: CASSLILTAGAYNEQFF.

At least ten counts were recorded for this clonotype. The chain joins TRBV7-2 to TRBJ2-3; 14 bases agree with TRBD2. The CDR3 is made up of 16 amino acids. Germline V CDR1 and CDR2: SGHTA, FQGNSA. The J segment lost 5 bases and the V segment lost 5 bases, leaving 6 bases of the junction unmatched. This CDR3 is CASSPGTSGSLDTQYF. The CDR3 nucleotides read TGTGCCAGCAGCCCCGGGACTAGCGGGAGCCTAGATACGCAGTATTTT.

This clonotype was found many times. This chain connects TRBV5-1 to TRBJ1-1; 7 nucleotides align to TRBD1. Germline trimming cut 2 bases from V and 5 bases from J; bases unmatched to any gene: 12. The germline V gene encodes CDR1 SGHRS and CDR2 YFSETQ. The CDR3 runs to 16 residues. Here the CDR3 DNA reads TGCGCCAGCAGCTTCTTACAGGGGAAAGGGGGGACTGAAGCTTTCTTT. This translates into CASSFLQGKGGTEAFF.

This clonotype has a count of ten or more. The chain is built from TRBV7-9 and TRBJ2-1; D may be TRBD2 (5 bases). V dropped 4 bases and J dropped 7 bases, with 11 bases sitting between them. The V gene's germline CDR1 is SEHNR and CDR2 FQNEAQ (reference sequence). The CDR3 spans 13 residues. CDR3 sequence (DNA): TGTGCCAGCAGCTATGCCGAGGGAAATGAGCAGTTCTTC. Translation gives CASSYAEGNEQFF.

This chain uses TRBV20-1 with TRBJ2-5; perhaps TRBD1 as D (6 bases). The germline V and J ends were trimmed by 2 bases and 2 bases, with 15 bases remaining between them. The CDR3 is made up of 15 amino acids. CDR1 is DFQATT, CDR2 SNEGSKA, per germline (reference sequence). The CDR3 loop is CSARSTTGFQETQYF. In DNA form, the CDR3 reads TGCAGTGCTAGATCCACGACAGGTTTTCAAGAGACCCAGTACTTC.

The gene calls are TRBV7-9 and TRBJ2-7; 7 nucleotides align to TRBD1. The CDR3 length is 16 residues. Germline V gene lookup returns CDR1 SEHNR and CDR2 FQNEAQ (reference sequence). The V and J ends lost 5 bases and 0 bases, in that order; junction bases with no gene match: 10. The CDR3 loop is CASSQRTDRPSYEQYF. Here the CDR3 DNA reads TGTGCCAGCAGCCAAAGGACGGACAGGCCCTCCTACGAGCAGTACTTC.

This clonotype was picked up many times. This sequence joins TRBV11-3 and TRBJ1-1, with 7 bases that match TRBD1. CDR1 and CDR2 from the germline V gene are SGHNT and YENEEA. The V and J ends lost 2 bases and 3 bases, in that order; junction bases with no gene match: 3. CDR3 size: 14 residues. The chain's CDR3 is CASSLLTGYTEAFF. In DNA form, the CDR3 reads TGTGCCAGCAGCTTACTGACAGGGTACACTGAAGCTTTCTTT.

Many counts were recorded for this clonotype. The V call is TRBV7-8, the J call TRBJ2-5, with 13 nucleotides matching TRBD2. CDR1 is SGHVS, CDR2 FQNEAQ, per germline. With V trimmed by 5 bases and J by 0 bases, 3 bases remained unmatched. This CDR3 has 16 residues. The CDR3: CASSLGTSGDQETQYF. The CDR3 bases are TGTGCCAGCAGCCTTGGGACTAGCGGGGACCAAGAGACCCAGTACTTC. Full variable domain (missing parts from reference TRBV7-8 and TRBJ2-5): GAGVSQSPRYKVAKRGQDVALRCDPISGHVSLFWYQQALGQGPEFLTYFQNEAQLDKSGLPSDRFFAERPEGSVSTLKIQRTQQEDSAVYLCASSLGTSGDQETQYFGPGTRLLVL.

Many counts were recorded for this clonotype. The CDR3 DNA reads TGTGCCAGCAAGTACGACAGGGCAGGGACTGAAGCTTTCTTT. Its translation: CASKYDRAGTEAFF. The rearrangement links TRBV6-1 to TRBJ1-1, with 7 bases matching TRBD1. The CDR3 is made up of 14 amino acids. Per the germline V gene, CDR1 is MNHNS and CDR2 is SASEGT. Trimming took 7 bases from V and 5 from J; bases not matched to a gene: 10.

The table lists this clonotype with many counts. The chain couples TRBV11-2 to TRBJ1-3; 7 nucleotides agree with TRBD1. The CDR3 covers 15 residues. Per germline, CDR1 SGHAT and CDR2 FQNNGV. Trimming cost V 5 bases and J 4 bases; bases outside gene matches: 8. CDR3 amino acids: CASSRTGTQGNTIYF. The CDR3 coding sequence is TGTGCCAGCAGCCGGACAGGAACGCAAGGAAACACCATATATTTT.

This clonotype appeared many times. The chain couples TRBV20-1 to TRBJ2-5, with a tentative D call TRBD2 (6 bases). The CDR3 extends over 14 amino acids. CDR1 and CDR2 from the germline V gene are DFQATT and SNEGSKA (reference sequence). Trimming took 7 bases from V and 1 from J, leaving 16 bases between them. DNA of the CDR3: TGCAGTGTCAGAGAAGGCGGGGTCCAAGAGACCCAGTACTTC. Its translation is CSVREGGVQETQYF.

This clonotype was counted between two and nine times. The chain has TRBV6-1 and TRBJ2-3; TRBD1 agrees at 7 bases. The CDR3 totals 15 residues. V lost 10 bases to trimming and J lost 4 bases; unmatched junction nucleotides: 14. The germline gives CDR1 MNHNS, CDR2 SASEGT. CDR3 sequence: CATVSGTETADTQYF. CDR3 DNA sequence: TGTGCCACCGTTTCCGGGACAGAGACGGCAGATACGCAGTATTTT.

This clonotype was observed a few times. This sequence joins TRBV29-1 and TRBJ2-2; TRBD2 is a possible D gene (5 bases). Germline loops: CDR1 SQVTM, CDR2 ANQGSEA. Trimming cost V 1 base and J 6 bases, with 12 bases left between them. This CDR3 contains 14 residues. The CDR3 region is CSVEVTIGAGELFF. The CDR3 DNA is TGCAGCGTTGAAGTGACTATTGGTGCCGGGGAGCTGTTTTTT.

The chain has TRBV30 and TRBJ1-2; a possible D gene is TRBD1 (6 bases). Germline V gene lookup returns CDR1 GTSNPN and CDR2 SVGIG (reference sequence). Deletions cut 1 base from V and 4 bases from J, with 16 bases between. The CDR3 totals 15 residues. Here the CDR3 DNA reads TGTGCCTGGAGTGGGGTTGCGGGGGGGCTCTATGGCTACACCTTC. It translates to CAWSGVAGGLYGYTF.

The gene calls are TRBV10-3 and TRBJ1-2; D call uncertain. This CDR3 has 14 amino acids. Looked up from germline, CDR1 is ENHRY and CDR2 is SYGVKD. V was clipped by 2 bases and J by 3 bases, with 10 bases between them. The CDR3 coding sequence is TGTGCCATCAGTGAGGACGGGAATGACTATGGCTACACCTTC. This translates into CAISEDGNDYGYTF.

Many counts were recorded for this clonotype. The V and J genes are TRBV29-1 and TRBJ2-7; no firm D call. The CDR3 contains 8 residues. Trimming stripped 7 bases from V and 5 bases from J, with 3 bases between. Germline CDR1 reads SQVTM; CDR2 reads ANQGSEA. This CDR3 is CSANEQYF. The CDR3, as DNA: TGCAGCGCCAACGAGCAGTACTTC.

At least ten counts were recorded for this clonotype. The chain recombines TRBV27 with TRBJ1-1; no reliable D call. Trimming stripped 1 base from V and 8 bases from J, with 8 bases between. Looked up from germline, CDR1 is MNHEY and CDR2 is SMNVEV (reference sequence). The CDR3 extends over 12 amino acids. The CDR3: CASSLYGREAFF. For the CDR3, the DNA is TGTGCCAGCAGTTTATATGGACGGGAAGCTTTCTTT.

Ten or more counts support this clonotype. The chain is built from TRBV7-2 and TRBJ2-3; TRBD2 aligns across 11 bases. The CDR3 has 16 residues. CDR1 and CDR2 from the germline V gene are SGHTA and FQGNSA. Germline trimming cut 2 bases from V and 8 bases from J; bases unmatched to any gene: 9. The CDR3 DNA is TGTGCCAGCAGCTTACATAGCGGGAGGGATTCTGGTACGCAGTATTTT. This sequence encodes CASSLHSGRDSGTQYF.

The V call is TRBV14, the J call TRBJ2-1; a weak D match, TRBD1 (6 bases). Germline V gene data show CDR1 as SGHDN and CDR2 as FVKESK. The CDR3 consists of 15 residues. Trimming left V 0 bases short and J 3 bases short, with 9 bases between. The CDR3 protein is CASSQDGGLYNEQFF. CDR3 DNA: TGTGCCAGCAGCCAAGATGGGGGCCTCTACAATGAGCAGTTCTTC.

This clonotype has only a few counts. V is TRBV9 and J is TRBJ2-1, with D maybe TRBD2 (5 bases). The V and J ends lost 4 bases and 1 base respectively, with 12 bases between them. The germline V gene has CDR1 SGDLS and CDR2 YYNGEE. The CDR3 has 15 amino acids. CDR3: CASSQRDGSYNEQFF. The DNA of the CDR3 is TGTGCCAGCAGCCAACGGGATGGATCCTACAATGAGCAGTTCTTC.

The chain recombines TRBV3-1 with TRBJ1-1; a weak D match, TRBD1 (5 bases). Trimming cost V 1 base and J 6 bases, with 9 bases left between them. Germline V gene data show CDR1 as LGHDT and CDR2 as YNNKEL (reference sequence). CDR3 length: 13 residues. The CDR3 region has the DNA TGTGCCAGCAGCCAAGTGGGGGGGTCTGAAGCTTTCTTT. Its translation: CASSQVGGSEAFF.

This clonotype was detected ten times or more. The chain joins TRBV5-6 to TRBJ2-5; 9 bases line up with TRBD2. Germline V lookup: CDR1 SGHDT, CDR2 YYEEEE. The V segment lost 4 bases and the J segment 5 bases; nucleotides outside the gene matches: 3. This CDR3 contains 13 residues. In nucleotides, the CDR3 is TGTGCCAGCAGCCGGCTAGCGGGGGAGACCCAGTACTTC. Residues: CASSRLAGETQYF. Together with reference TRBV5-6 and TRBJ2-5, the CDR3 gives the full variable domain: DAGVTQSPTHLIKTRGQQVTLRCSPKSGHDTVSWYQQALGQGPQFIFQYYEEEERQRGNFPDRFSGHQFPNYSSELNVNALLLGDSALYLCASSRLAGETQYFGPGTRLLVL.

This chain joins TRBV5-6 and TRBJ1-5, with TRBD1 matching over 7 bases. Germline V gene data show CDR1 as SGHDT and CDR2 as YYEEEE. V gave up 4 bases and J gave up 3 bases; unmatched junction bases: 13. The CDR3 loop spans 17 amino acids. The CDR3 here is CASSPGGTVGPNQPQHF. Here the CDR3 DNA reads TGTGCCAGCAGCCCCGGAGGGACAGTGGGACCCAATCAGCCCCAGCATTTT.

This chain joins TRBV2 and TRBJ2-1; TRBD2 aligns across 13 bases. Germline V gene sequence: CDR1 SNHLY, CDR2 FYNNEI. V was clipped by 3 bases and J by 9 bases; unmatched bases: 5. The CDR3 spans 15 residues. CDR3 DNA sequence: TGTGCCAGCAGTGACCGGACTAGCGGGGGCGGTGAGCAGTTCTTC. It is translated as CASSDRTSGGGEQFF.

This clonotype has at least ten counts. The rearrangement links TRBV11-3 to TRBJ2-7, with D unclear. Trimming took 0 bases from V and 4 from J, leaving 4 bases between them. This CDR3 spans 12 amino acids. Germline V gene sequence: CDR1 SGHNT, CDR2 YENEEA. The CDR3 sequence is CASSLEKYEQYF. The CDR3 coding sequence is TGTGCCAGCAGCTTAGAGAAATACGAGCAGTACTTC. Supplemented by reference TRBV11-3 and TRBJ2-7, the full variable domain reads EAGVVQSPRYKIIEKKQPVAFWCNPISGHNTLYWYLQNLGQGPELLIRYENEEAVDDSQLPKDRFSAERLKGVDSTLKIQPAELGDSAVYLCASSLEKYEQYFGPGTRLTVT.

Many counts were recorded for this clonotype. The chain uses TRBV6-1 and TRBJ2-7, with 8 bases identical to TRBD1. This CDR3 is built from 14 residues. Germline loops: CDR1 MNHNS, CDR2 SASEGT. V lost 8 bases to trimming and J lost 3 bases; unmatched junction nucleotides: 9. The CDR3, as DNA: TGTGCCAGCGCAAAGAGGACAGGGATCTACGAGCAGTACTTC. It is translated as CASAKRTGIYEQYF.